This T cell receptor beta chain was sequenced for a study of blood T cell repertoires in COVID-19. The wider study: The study drew acute and convalescent COVID-19 samples from the United States, Italy and Spain.

Per the study methods: For nucleated cells, counts were estimated from reference gene primer amplification. This table comes from immunoSEQ multiplex PCR, and its TCRdb copy is limited to in-frame clones, with some not included. V and J calls and clone size are given by that table; D and trimming were obtained from the DNA. The sample shows some 330,000 clones, 80% to 95% of them seen only once. Participants had their cohort set by participant-reported clinical history. The recovered donors of Cohort 3 showed two negative PCRs, clearance, or symptom resolution. The ends were cut back, 6 bases at V and 7 bases at J, with 12 bases in the middle. The CDR3 has 13 amino acids. The germline gives CDR1 MNHEY, CDR2 SMNVEV (reference sequence).

Sequencing was carried out using PBMCs or T cells enriched from blood (not recorded which). V usage is TRBV27 and J usage is TRBJ1-4; maybe TRBD1 (6 bases). The clonotype was recovered from a woman aged 25 to 39 who had recovered from COVID-19. The CDR3 loop is CASRVGRGEKLFF. DNA of the CDR3: TGTGCCAGCAGGGTAGGCAGGGGTGAAAAACTGTTTTTT.